A selection of T cell receptor beta chains follows, all from one sample in a study of blood T cells in healthy people across ages. A single record per CDR3 protein comes from TCRdb applying MiXCR to the 5' RACE reads. This table has 750,000 or so distinct CDR3 sequences, around a quarter appearing once. The same sample was also studied in work on T cells of mothers and their children.

Sequencing used blood. The receptors shown here come from a boy under 18 in good health. Each CDR3 is given without its conserved first and last residue.

v_gene: TRBV5-1
len: 15
j_gene: TRBJ2-3
CDR3aa: ASSLAAGAPFGDTQY

v_gene: TRBV5-1
len: 12
j_gene: TRBJ2-7
CDR3aa: ASSPAGGRYEQY

v_gene: TRBV4-1
len: 14
j_gene: NA
CDR3aa: ASSQVYDPERPEQY

v_gene: TRBV12-3/TRBV12-4
len: 13
j_gene: TRBJ1-2
CDR3aa: ASSFDGYEGNGYT

v_gene: TRBV3-1
len: 16
j_gene: TRBJ2-2
CDR3aa: ASSPRPLGREDTGELF

v_gene: TRBV4-1
len: 14
j_gene: TRBJ2-7
CDR3aa: ASSQEQAGGPFEQY

v_gene: TRBV28
len: 15
j_gene: TRBJ2-3
CDR3aa: ASSFRPGGASTDTQY

v_gene: TRBV27
len: 12
j_gene: TRBJ1-3
CDR3aa: ASSLFAGFGAIY

v_gene: TRBV20-1
len: 10
j_gene: TRBJ1-1
CDR3aa: SATDWDTEAF

v_gene: TRBV12-3/TRBV12-4
len: 14
j_gene: TRBJ1-1
CDR3aa: ASSFGAGGKNTEAF

v_gene: TRBV10-2
len: 16
j_gene: TRBJ1-6
CDR3aa: ASSGTFNWGQGNSPLH

v_gene: TRBV4-1
len: 13
j_gene: NA
CDR3aa: ASSRLADRSYEQY

v_gene: TRBV5-1
len: 13
j_gene: TRBJ1-3
CDR3aa: ASSVDRGSGNTIY

v_gene: TRBV7-9
len: 13
j_gene: TRBJ2-1
CDR3aa: ASSSRKSSYNEQF

v_gene: TRBV29-1
len: 13
j_gene: TRBJ1-2
CDR3aa: SVEEPRAPQNGYT

v_gene: TRBV12-3/TRBV12-4
len: 14
j_gene: TRBJ1-5
CDR3aa: ASSPPTGQSNQPQH

v_gene: TRBV6-5
len: 12
j_gene: TRBJ2-2
CDR3aa: ASMGRIHTGELF

v_gene: TRBV28
len: 13
j_gene: TRBJ2-2
CDR3aa: ASTPGQSSTGELF

v_gene: TRBV7-9
len: 15
j_gene: TRBJ2-7
CDR3aa: ASSLGLLTGSTYEQY

v_gene: TRBV20-1
len: 13
j_gene: TRBJ2-7
CDR3aa: SARSASGSLWEQY

v_gene: TRBV2
len: 13
j_gene: NA
CDR3aa: ASSEASLDLNEQF

v_gene: TRBV11-2
len: 13
j_gene: NA
CDR3aa: ASSFVQGANHEQY

v_gene: TRBV29-1
len: 10
j_gene: TRBJ2-5
CDR3aa: SVMSGQETQY

v_gene: TRBV14
len: 11
j_gene: TRBJ1-1
CDR3aa: ASSRLLNTEAF

v_gene: TRBV6-1
len: 12
j_gene: TRBJ2-7
CDR3aa: ASRGGGSSYEQY

v_gene: TRBV6-1
len: 10
j_gene: TRBJ2-5
CDR3aa: ASEGFSLDQY

v_gene: TRBV7-8
len: 15
j_gene: TRBJ2-2
CDR3aa: ASSLLLVAEGAGELF

v_gene: TRBV4-2
len: 12
j_gene: TRBJ2-1
CDR3aa: ASSQDRQNNEQF

v_gene: TRBV7-2
len: 17
j_gene: TRBJ2-3
CDR3aa: ASARLAGDDGLPTDTQY

v_gene: TRBV21-1
len: 13
j_gene: TRBJ1-2
CDR3aa: ASSKDHRGECGYT

v_gene: TRBV12-3/TRBV12-4
len: 11
j_gene: TRBJ2-5
CDR3aa: ASRPGPEETQY

v_gene: TRBV9
len: 12
j_gene: TRBJ2-7
CDR3aa: ASSGREGRDEQY

v_gene: TRBV13
len: 14
j_gene: TRBJ2-7
CDR3aa: ASSSRGVAGVHEQY

v_gene: TRBV20-1
len: 11
j_gene: TRBJ2-7
CDR3aa: SASRGVSYEQY

v_gene: TRBV9
len: 15
j_gene: TRBJ2-6
CDR3aa: ASSVRFEASGANVLT

v_gene: TRBV29-1
len: 10
j_gene: TRBJ2-5
CDR3aa: SVFGSRETQY

v_gene: TRBV6-6
len: 10
j_gene: TRBJ1-3
CDR3aa: ASESGPDTIY

v_gene: TRBV25-1
len: 12
j_gene: TRBJ1-4
CDR3aa: ASSVTILSEKLF

v_gene: TRBV19
len: 11
j_gene: TRBJ2-7
CDR3aa: ASGKDETYEQY

v_gene: TRBV12-3/TRBV12-4
len: 13
j_gene: TRBJ2-2
CDR3aa: ASRIRLNGAGELF

v_gene: TRBV6-2/TRBV6-3
len: 13
j_gene: TRBJ2-7
CDR3aa: ASSLLSFQTYEQY

v_gene: TRBV29-1
len: 12
j_gene: TRBJ2-3
CDR3aa: SVDTSGVTDTQY

v_gene: TRBV6-5
len: 14
j_gene: TRBJ1-6
CDR3aa: ASSYSPQATGSPLH

v_gene: TRBV7-9
len: 15
j_gene: TRBJ1-1
CDR3aa: ASSLVYSGRKNTEAF

v_gene: TRBV29-1
len: 9
j_gene: TRBJ2-1
CDR3aa: SVERGGEQF

v_gene: TRBV7-2
len: 14
j_gene: TRBJ1-1
CDR3aa: ASSGRQAGTSGQAF

v_gene: TRBV12-5
len: 10
j_gene: TRBJ1-2
CDR3aa: ASGWTDYGYT

v_gene: TRBV20-1
len: 14
j_gene: NA
CDR3aa: SARDPGASGIAEQF

v_gene: TRBV12-3/TRBV12-4
len: 13
j_gene: TRBJ1-1
CDR3aa: ASSLPVGGDTEAF

v_gene: TRBV14
len: 13
j_gene: TRBJ1-1
CDR3aa: ASSQERAMNTEAF

v_gene: TRBV28
len: 12
j_gene: TRBJ1-1
CDR3aa: ASSFGRVNTEAF